These 28 T cell receptor beta chains came from one sample sequenced in a study of identical twins. TCRdb re-analysed the 5' RACE reads in MiXCR, keeping a single row per CDR3 protein. Counted here are hundreds of thousands of distinct CDR3 sequences, over 9% occurring once; the ten biggest clones make up around 1.5%. A further study also used this sample, focusing on yellow fever vaccine responses in identical twins.

The sample was PBMCs. The source is a woman between 18 and 29 years old in good health.

V is TRBV11-2 and J is TRBJ1-1, with TRBD1 identical over 8 bases. The CDR3 sequence is 15 residues long. In germline, CDR1 is SGHAT, CDR2 FQNNGV. V was clipped by 2 bases and J by 8 bases; unmatched bases: 10. CDR3 DNA: TGTGCCAGCAGCTTACCAGACAGGGGTCCGGAGGAAGCTTTCTTT. It is translated as CASSLPDRGPEEAFF.

V gene TRBV27 combines with J gene TRBJ2-7; D perhaps matches TRBD2 (5 bases). The CDR3 contains 15 residues. V was cut by 10 bases and J by 0 bases, with 19 bases left in between. Germline V lookup: CDR1 MNHEY, CDR2 SMNVEV (reference sequence). Here the CDR3 DNA reads TGTGCCATCCACCTAGACCCGGACTCCTCCTACGAGCAGTACTTC. Its protein product is CAIHLDPDSSYEQYF.

The V gene is TRBV20-1, the J gene TRBJ2-7, with 10 positions matching TRBD2. Trimming at V came to 0 bases and at J to 5 bases, leaving 10 bases not matched to a gene. CDR1 and CDR2 from the germline V gene are DFQATT and SNEGSKA (reference sequence). This CDR3 contains 16 residues. The CDR3, as DNA: TGCAGTGCTAGAGATCGGGCTAGCGGGAGATGGAACGAGCAGTACTTC. It encodes CSARDRASGRWNEQYF.

This clonotype was detected only a few times. The rearrangement joins TRBV7-9 to TRBJ2-1; tentatively, D is TRBD2 (5 bases). Germline assignment: CDR1 SEHNR and CDR2 FQNEAQ (reference sequence). V gave up 5 bases and J gave up 7 bases, with 18 bases separating them. The CDR3 is 15 amino acids. CDR3 loop: CASSPRSGTKNEQFF. In nucleotides, the CDR3 is TGTGCCAGCAGCCCCCGTTCGGGAACTAAAAATGAGCAGTTCTTC.

This clonotype was detected only a few times. The chain employs TRBV20-1 and TRBJ2-5; 8 bases agree with TRBD2. With 4 bases clipped from V and 5 bases from J, the junction kept 9 bases outside the gene matches. CDR1 and CDR2 from the germline V gene are DFQATT and SNEGSKA (reference sequence). The CDR3 has 14 amino acids. The CDR3 reads CSATSGGPVETQYF. In DNA form, the CDR3 reads TGCAGTGCTACATCGGGGGGGCCCGTGGAGACCCAGTACTTC.

At least ten counts were recorded for this clonotype. The chain carries TRBV20-1 and TRBJ1-2, with 7 nucleotides matching TRBD1. This CDR3 is built from 16 residues. Germline V gene lookup returns CDR1 DFQATT and CDR2 SNEGSKA (reference sequence). V shed 3 bases, J shed 1 base, and the junction held 11 bases outside the gene matches. The DNA of the CDR3 is TGCAGTGCTAGTTCTCGGACAGGTCCCCTTAACTATGGCTACACCTTC. It encodes CSASSRTGPLNYGYTF.

This rearrangement joins TRBV5-1 to TRBJ2-3; 8 bases are shared with TRBD1. The trim removed 4 bases at V and 6 bases at J, leaving 16 bases unmatched. CDR1 is SGHRS and CDR2 is YFSETQ in the germline V gene. This CDR3 contains 17 residues. The CDR3 coding sequence is TGCGCCAGCAGCACCTACCCAGGGGGCCTCGTCGAGGATACGCAGTATTTT. This codes for CASSTYPGGLVEDTQYF.

In its sample, this clonotype was seen a few times. The gene calls are TRBV9 and TRBJ1-1; D remains unclear. This CDR3 has 14 amino acids. The germline V gene encodes CDR1 SGDLS and CDR2 YYNGEE. V was clipped by 0 bases and J by 0 bases, with 6 bases between them. The CDR3 region is CASSVAQMNTEAFF. The CDR3 bases are TGTGCCAGCAGCGTAGCACAGATGAACACTGAAGCTTTCTTT.

V gene TRBV7-3 combines with J gene TRBJ2-1; D gene ambiguous. The CDR3 loop spans 13 amino acids. Germline V gene sequence: CDR1 SGHTA, CDR2 FQGTGA. V dropped 6 bases and J dropped 7 bases, with 13 bases sitting between them. CDR3 DNA: TGTGCCAGCAGACAAAATATGGGGAATGAGCAGTTCTTC. Amino acid sequence: CASRQNMGNEQFF.

The V call is TRBV5-4, the J call TRBJ2-1, with 7 nucleotides matching TRBD2. Germline V gene sequence: CDR1 SGHNT, CDR2 YYREEE (reference sequence). The CDR3 has 16 residues. After removal of 5 bases from V and 0 bases from J, the junction contained 8 bases not matched to a gene. In nucleotides, the CDR3 is TGTGCCAGCAGGGGGGGGACCTTCGGCTCCTACAATGAGCAGTTCTTC. Translating it yields CASRGGTFGSYNEQFF. Full variable domain (outside the CDR3, taken from reference TRBV5-4 and TRBJ2-1): ETGVTQSPTHLIKTRGQQVTLRCSSQSGHNTVSWYQQALGQGPQFIFQYYREEENGRGNFPPRFSGLQFPNYSSELNVNALELDDSALYLCASRGGTFGSYNEQFFGPGTRLTVL.

This clonotype has just a few counts. The genes are TRBV5-1 and TRBJ2-5; 9 bases align to TRBD1. With V trimmed by 4 bases and J by 5 bases, 9 bases remained unmatched. The germline CDR1 and CDR2 sequences are SGHRS and YFSETQ. This CDR3 has 15 amino acids. The CDR3 coding sequence is TGCGCCAGCAGCAGCCGGGACAGGGTCCAGGAGACCCAGTACTTC. Residues: CASSSRDRVQETQYF.

At least ten counts were recorded for this clonotype. V usage is TRBV10-3 and J usage is TRBJ1-1, with TRBD1 matching 7 bases. Germline CDR1 reads ENHRY; CDR2 reads SYGVKD. Trimming took 8 bases from V and 1 from J; bases not matched to a gene: 22. This CDR3 comprises 19 residues. In nucleotides, the CDR3 is TGTGCCATCGAGAAGGCAGGGGGGCTAATGAATTCGACGAACACTGAAGCTTTCTTT. This encodes CAIEKAGGLMNSTNTEAFF.

This sequence joins TRBV3-1 and TRBJ2-3; 7 bases are a match to TRBD1. J lost 4 bases, V lost 5 bases, and 3 bases had no gene match. This CDR3 has 13 residues. Germline lookup yields CDR1 LGHDT and CDR2 YNNKEL (reference sequence). The CDR3 loop is CASSRGQADTQYF. CDR3 in DNA: TGTGCCAGCAGCAGAGGACAGGCAGATACGCAGTATTTT.

The chain combines TRBV20-1 with TRBJ2-7; TRBD1 agrees at 9 bases. The CDR3 spans 14 residues. Germline CDR1 reads DFQATT; CDR2 reads SNEGSKA (reference sequence). Germline trimming cut 6 bases from V and 4 bases from J; bases unmatched to any gene: 10. DNA for the CDR3: TGCAGTGCAGATCCGGGACAGGGAGCATACGAGCAGTACGTC. Translating gives CSADPGQGAYEQYV.

The chain carries TRBV5-1 and TRBJ1-1; TRBD1 matches at 7 bases. Germline V CDR1 and CDR2: SGHRS, YFSETQ. V gave up 2 bases and J gave up 5 bases; unmatched junction bases: 9. The CDR3 extends over 15 amino acids. The CDR3 coding sequence is TGCGCCAGCAGCTTTCATGAGGGGGCGACTACTGAAGCTTTCTTT. Translation: CASSFHEGATTEAFF.

The rearrangement joins TRBV15 to TRBJ2-2; the D gene is possibly TRBD2 (5 bases). This CDR3 is 14 amino acids long. The germline V and J ends were trimmed by 5 bases and 10 bases, with 17 bases remaining between them. Per germline, CDR1 LNHNV and CDR2 YYDKDF (reference sequence). The CDR3 DNA reads as TGTGCCACCAGCGGCCGATCACTAGGCGTGGAGCTGTTTTTT. Its protein is CATSGRSLGVELFF.

The chain has TRBV27 and TRBJ2-3; D ambiguous. V was shortened by 2 bases and J by 11 bases, with 23 bases between the two germline ends. Looked up from germline, CDR1 is MNHEY and CDR2 is SMNVEV (reference sequence). The CDR3 runs 16 residues. CDR3: CASSLIPAGPVKGQYF. DNA for the CDR3: TGTGCCAGCAGTTTAATACCCGCCGGCCCCGTCAAGGGGCAGTATTTT.

A few counts support this clonotype. V usage is TRBV19 and J usage is TRBJ2-5, with 10 bases matching TRBD1. The germline gives CDR1 LNHDA, CDR2 SQIVND (reference sequence). There are 14 residues in the CDR3. V gave up 5 bases and J gave up 5 bases; unmatched junction bases: 5. CDR3 protein: CASSSWDRGETQYF. CDR3 nucleotide sequence: TGTGCCAGTAGTTCATGGGACAGGGGCGAGACCCAGTACTTC.

This clonotype was observed a handful of times. Compared with germline, one end of the junction differs, possibly owing to a read error. The V and J genes are TRBV3-1 and TRBJ1-5; maybe TRBD1 (5 bases). Per germline, CDR1 LGHDT and CDR2 YNNKEL (reference sequence). This CDR3 region has 14 residues. The CDR3 DNA follows: TGTGCCAGCAGCCAAGGACAGCTTGATCAGTCCCAGCATTTT. Its protein product is CASSQGQLDQSQHF.

The V and J genes are TRBV7-9 and TRBJ2-7; D perhaps matches TRBD1 (5 bases). Between the trimmed V and J ends, which lost 8 bases and 3 bases, there was a span of 14 bases. This CDR3 has 13 amino acids. Germline loops: CDR1 SEHNR, CDR2 FQNEAQ (reference sequence). CDR3 protein: CASQGTVLYEQYF. CDR3 sequence (DNA): TGTGCCAGCCAGGGCACGGTCCTCTACGAGCAGTACTTC.

The chain is built from TRBV24-1 and TRBJ2-1, with TRBD2 matching over 10 bases. CDR1 is KGHDR and CDR2 is SFDVKD in the germline V gene. Trimming removed 4 bases from V and 10 bases from J; junction bases left unmatched: 12. CDR3 length equals 16 residues. CDR3 amino acids: CATSDPGLATPKEQFF. CDR3 DNA sequence: TGTGCCACCAGTGACCCGGGACTAGCGACCCCCAAGGAGCAGTTCTTC.

This clonotype was seen repeatedly, ten times or more. V is TRBV25-1 and J is TRBJ2-1, with D unresolved. This CDR3 is built from 13 residues. The germline gives CDR1 MGHDK, CDR2 SYGVNS. The V and J ends lost 4 bases and 3 bases respectively, with 7 bases between them. The CDR3 DNA sequence: TGTGCCAGCAGTGGAGACTTCTACAATGAGCAGTTCTTC. Protein: CASSGDFYNEQFF.

This clonotype was observed a handful of times. The rearrangement uses TRBV20-1 and TRBJ2-5; 8 nucleotides match TRBD2. V lost 1 base, J lost 1 base, and 8 bases stayed unmatched. Germline V gives CDR1 DFQATT, CDR2 SNEGSKA (reference sequence). This CDR3 is built from 16 residues. The CDR3 protein is CSARGLMLAGQETQYF. The CDR3 DNA follows: TGCAGTGCTAGAGGACTGATGCTAGCGGGCCAAGAGACCCAGTACTTC.

In its sample, this clonotype was seen a few times. The chain couples TRBV6-5 to TRBJ2-1; TRBD2 agrees at 9 bases. The germline CDR1 and CDR2 sequences are MNHEY and SVGAGI. The CDR3 extends over 14 amino acids. The J segment lost 7 bases and the V segment lost 6 bases, leaving 7 bases of the junction unmatched. This CDR3 reads CASRYRLAANEQFF. CDR3 DNA: TGTGCCAGCAGATACAGACTAGCGGCAAATGAGCAGTTCTTC.

This clonotype showed up many times. The chain carries TRBV7-9 and TRBJ2-5; no reliable D call. This CDR3 contains 13 residues. Germline V lookup: CDR1 SEHNR, CDR2 FQNEAQ (reference sequence). Trimming left V 2 bases short and J 5 bases short, with 9 bases between. Here the CDR3 reads CASSLPSVETQYF. The CDR3 nucleotides are TGTGCCAGCAGCTTACCCAGCGTTGAGACCCAGTACTTC.

This clonotype was picked up a small number of times. This chain uses TRBV5-1 with TRBJ2-1; 7 bases line up with TRBD2. The germline gives CDR1 SGHRS, CDR2 YFSETQ. The CDR3 contains 16 residues. Losses at the gene ends were 1 base for V and 0 bases for J; bases not matched to a gene: 4. CDR3 bases: TGCGCCAGCAGCTTGAGGCCGGGAGGCTCCTACAATGAGCAGTTCTTC. Amino acid sequence: CASSLRPGGSYNEQFF.

The DNA of the CDR3 is TGTGCCAGCAGTTTACGGGTAGCGTCCAATGAGCAGTTCTTC. Translating it yields CASSLRVASNEQFF. The chain combines TRBV12-3 or TRBV12-4 with TRBJ2-1; a weak D match, TRBD2 (5 bases). V gave up 2 bases and J gave up 6 bases, with 11 bases separating them. This CDR3 has 14 residues.

In its sample, this clonotype was seen a few times. The chain combines TRBV7-6 with TRBJ2-1; 14 positions agree with TRBD2. Germline V gene sequence: CDR1 SGHVS, CDR2 FNYEAQ. V dropped 5 bases and J dropped 3; count of bases not matched to a gene: 6. The length of the CDR3 is 17 residues. The chain's CDR3 is CASSTRLAGGRYNEQFF. The CDR3 DNA reads TGTGCCAGCAGCACTAGACTAGCGGGAGGGCGCTACAATGAGCAGTTCTTC.